This TCR beta chain is drawn from a study of control samples from healthy donors and cancer patients. Germline CDR1 and CDR2: KGHSH and LQKENI. With 4 bases removed from V and 3 bases from J, the gap between germline ends came to 16 bases. The CDR3 consists of 15 residues. Assay used: immunoSEQ multiplex PCR; TCRdb lists only in-frame clones, some missing. The table includes hundreds of thousands of clones, 80% to 95% detected once. The chain couples TRBV18 to TRBJ2-7, with D tentatively TRBD1 (5 bases). This sequence was found in a man between 35 and 55 years old with head and neck cancer. The specimen was PBMCs. CDR3: CASSLNPDTLYEQYF. The CDR3 nucleotides are TGTGCCAGCTCACTCAATCCGGACACCCTCTACGAGCAGTACTTC.